This T cell receptor (beta chain) is from a study of vaccination effects on CD4 cells after COVID-19. The germline CDR1 and CDR2 sequences are MGHRA and YSYEKL. V was shortened by 1 base and J by 2 bases, with 13 bases between the two germline ends. The CDR3 covers 16 residues. Researchers isolated CD4+ T cells once ten to eleven days of culture had elapsed. The person's infection with SARS-CoV-2, confirmed by PCR, took place between March and December 2020. Each participant received a vaccine that was either BNT162b2 or mRNA-1273, given as two doses. A word on this clone: Its cognate antigen is unknown.

Some clones are missing from TCRdb's copy, which holds only in-frame ones; the method was immunoSEQ multiplex PCR. This repertoire shows 35,000 to 45,000 clones, over 65% found once; its top ten account for about 3.7%. This sample comprised CD4+ T cells from PBMCs cultured without peptide, obtained after COVID-19 vaccination. The sequence was collected from a human donor who had a prior SARS-CoV-2 infection. The chain uses TRBV4-1 and TRBJ2-3, with D unclear. CDR3 sequence: CASSQVNLVYTDTQYF. CDR3 DNA: TGCGCCAGCAGCCAAGTTAATTTGGTATACACAGATACGCAGTATTTT.